This T cell receptor (beta chain) was captured by sequencing in a study of blood T cell repertoires in COVID-19. Study summary: COVID-19 samples, acute and convalescent, were from the United States, Italy and Spain.

The CDR3 length is 14 residues. Germline CDR1 and CDR2: SGHRS and YFSETQ. The ends lost 0 bases at V and 9 bases at J; junction bases unmatched: 6. Donors were grouped by their self-reported clinical history. Authors' processing steps: Amplification of reference gene primers was used by the study to estimate nucleated cell counts. Assay: immunoSEQ multiplex PCR; the TCRdb copy retains only in-frame clones and omits some. The V and J calls and the clone size are those of that table, but D and trimming were determined from the DNA. The sample includes about 400,000 clones, roughly 90% of them seen just once.

The V call is TRBV5-1, the J call TRBJ2-1; 7 positions match TRBD1. The specimen was PBMCs or T cells enriched from blood (not recorded which). The clonotype comes from a woman in her 30s with acute COVID-19. The CDR3 sequence is CASSLGTGRGEQFF. The DNA of the CDR3 is TGCGCCAGCAGCTTGGGGACAGGCAGGGGTGAGCAGTTCTTC.